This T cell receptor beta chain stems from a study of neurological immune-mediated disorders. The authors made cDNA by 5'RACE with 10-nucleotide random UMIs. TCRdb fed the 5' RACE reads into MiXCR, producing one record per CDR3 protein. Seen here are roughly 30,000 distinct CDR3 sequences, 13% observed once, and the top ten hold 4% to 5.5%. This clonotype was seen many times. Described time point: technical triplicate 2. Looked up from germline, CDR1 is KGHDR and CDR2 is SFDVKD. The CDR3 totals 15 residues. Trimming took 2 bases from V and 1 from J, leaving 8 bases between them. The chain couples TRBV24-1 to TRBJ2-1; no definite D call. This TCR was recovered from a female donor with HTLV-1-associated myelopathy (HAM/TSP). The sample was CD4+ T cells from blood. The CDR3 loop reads CATSDSWESYNEQFF. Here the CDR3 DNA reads TGTGCCACCAGTGATTCTTGGGAATCCTACAATGAGCAGTTCTTC.